This is a list of T cell receptor beta chains from one sample in a study of radiotherapy plus CTLA-4 blockade in lung cancer. Libraries were prepared by immunoSEQ multiplex PCR; TCRdb keeps only in-frame clonotypes and omits some of them. The sample lists more than 90,000 clones; just over 85% were seen once. The sequenced sample was peripheral blood, obtained from a patient treated with radiotherapy plus ipilimumab. The receptors stem from a human donor with non-small cell lung cancer that progressed on radiotherapy plus ipilimumab. Each CDR3 is given with its conserved first and last residue. A D gene is named only where the DNA matches it firmly. Size values are once, few and many counts, or a class for expanded clones, and some rows have none.

v_gene	j_gene	d_gene	abundance	CDR3nt	CDR3aa
TRBV5-1	TRBJ1-1	-	once	TGCGCCAGCAGCTTGGTAATCGCTTGGCAGCTGGGGACGAACACTGAAGCTTTCTTT	CASSLVIAWQLGTNTEAFF
TRBV10-3	TRBJ2-1	-	-	TGTGCCATCAGTGAAACCGGACTGGACAGCAAGGATGAGCAGTTCTTC	CAISETGLDSKDEQFF
TRBV27	TRBJ2-4	-	-	TGTGCCAGCAGTTTAAATCGGGACTTC	CASSLNRDF
TRBV18	TRBJ1-4	-	-	TGTGCCAGCTCACCGAGGGCCGCCTCTGCAACTAATGAAAAACTGTTTTTT	CASSPRAASATNEKLFF
TRBV5-1	TRBJ2-2	TRBD1	-	TGCGCCAGCAGCTTAGACAGGGGGCCGGCCGGGGAGCTGTTTTTT	CASSLDRGPAGELFF
TRBV29-1	TRBJ2-5	-	-	TGCAGCGTTGCGGCACCAGAGACCCAGTACTTC	CSVAAPETQYF
TRBV10-3	TRBJ2-7	TRBD1	-	TGTGCCATCAGTGACCCCGGGACAGGGGCCTACGAGCAGTACTTC	CAISDPGTGAYEQYF
TRBV5-4	TRBJ1-1	-	-	TGTGCCAGCAGCTTGGAGCTGCATGCCGGCACTGAAGCTTTCTTT	CASSLELHAGTEAFF
TRBV30	TRBJ1-1	-	-	TGTGCCTGGTCCGGGACACCTAACACTGAAGCTTTCTTT	CAWSGTPNTEAFF
TRBV6-6	TRBJ2-1	TRBD1	-	TGTGCCAGCAGTTTGACAGGGACCACCTACAATGAGCAGTTCTTC	CASSLTGTTYNEQFF
TRBV20-1	TRBJ2-7	-	-	TGCAGTGCTAGAGCTCTATACGAGCAGTACTTC	CSARALYEQYF
TRBV29-1	TRBJ2-5	-	-	TGCAGCGTTGTGGCGGTAGGGTCCCAGTACTTC	CSVVAVGSQYF
TRBV28	TRBJ1-5	-	-	TGTGCCAGCAGTTCAGCCGACAACAGCAATCAGCCCCAGCATTTT	CASSSADNSNQPQHF
TRBV7-9	TRBJ2-1	-	-	TGTGCCAGCAGCCGAGGTCCCTCTTATGAGCAGTTCTTC	CASSRGPSYEQFF
TRBV6-5	TRBJ2-7	-	-	TGTGCCAGCACCCCGCCGAGGAAGGGTGGCGAGCAGTACTTC	CASTPPRKGGEQYF
TRBV11-2	TRBJ2-1	TRBD2	-	TGTGCCAGCAGCCATGGACTAGCGCCGGTCTTC	CASSHGLAPVF
TRBV11-2	TRBJ2-7	-	-	TGTGCCAGCAGCCCAGGAGGCGAGCAGTACTTC	CASSPGGEQYF
TRBV5-1	TRBJ2-7	TRBD2	-	TGCGCCAGCAGCTTGGGACTAGCTAACGAGCAGTACTTC	CASSLGLANEQYF
TRBV29-1	TRBJ2-7	-	-	TGCAGCGTTGAGGGCGGAGAAACCTACGAGCAGTACTTC	CSVEGGETYEQYF
TRBV2	TRBJ2-1	TRBD2	-	TGTGCCATCGGGACTAGCGGAGGCTCCTACAATGAGCAGTTCTTC	CAIGTSGGSYNEQFF
TRBV29-1	TRBJ1-2	-	-	TGCAGCGTTGAGGTGAAGGACTTCAACTATGGCTACACCTTC	CSVEVKDFNYGYTF
TRBV4-2	TRBJ2-4	-	-	TGTGCCAGCAGCCAAGAACGGAGGGTTGGAGAGTTAGCCAAAAACATTCAGTACTTC	CASSQERRVGELAKNIQYF
TRBV6-1	TRBJ2-7	TRBD2	-	TGTGCCAGCAGTGAAGGTCCTAGCGGGAGTTACGAGCAGTACTTC	CASSEGPSGSYEQYF
TRBV7-9	TRBJ2-1	TRBD2	-	TGTGCCAGCAGCCCCCCGGGAGGGAATGAGCAGTTCTTC	CASSPPGGNEQFF
TRBV6-5	TRBJ2-7	TRBD1	-	TGTGCCAGCAGTGGGGGCCGACAGGGGCAGCAGTACTTC	CASSGGRQGQQYF
TRBV14	TRBJ2-2	TRBD2	-	TGTGCCAGCAGCCAAGATAAGTCGGGGACTAGCGGGAGAGACCACGGGGAGCTGTTTTTT	CASSQDKSGTSGRDHGELFF
TRBV10-3	TRBJ2-1	-	once	TGTGCCATCACGGAGCGGGTGGGCAATGAGCAGTTCTTC	CAITERVGNEQFF
TRBV27	TRBJ2-5	TRBD1	-	TGTGCCAGCAGTTTGACAGGGGGAGAGACCCAGTACTTC	CASSLTGGETQYF
TRBV6-1	TRBJ1-1	-	-	TGTGCCAGCAGGAGCAGGGAGATATCTGAAGCTTTCTTT	CASRSREISEAFF
TRBV28	TRBJ2-5	-	-	TGTGCCAGCAGTTTACTCGGGGGAGGAGAGACCCAGTACTTC	CASSLLGGGETQYF
TRBV10-2	TRBJ1-4	TRBD1	-	TGCGCCAGCAGCCGGGACAGGGAAGGTGAAAAACTGTTTTTT	CASSRDREGEKLFF
TRBV19	TRBJ1-2	-	-	TGTGCCAGTACCAGGGTCCAGTTCTATGGCTACACCTTC	CASTRVQFYGYTF
TRBV11-2	TRBJ2-1	TRBD1	once	TGTGCCAGCAGCCCTACGTCCGGGACAGGGTTTGGGAATGAGCAGTTCTTC	CASSPTSGTGFGNEQFF
TRBV7-8	TRBJ2-4	-	few	TGTGCCAGCAGCTGGGCCCCTGGGGACATTCAGTACTTC	CASSWAPGDIQYF
TRBV7-8	TRBJ2-7	TRBD2	-	TGTGCCAGCAGCTTAAGCGGGAGCACCTACGAGCAGTACTTC	CASSLSGSTYEQYF
TRBV7-8	TRBJ2-1	TRBD2	-	TGTGCCAGCAGCGAAGTAGCGGGAGTGAACAATGAGCAGTTCTTC	CASSEVAGVNNEQFF
TRBV28	TRBJ1-5	-	-	TGTGCCAGCAGCACGAATCAGCCCCAGCATTTT	CASSTNQPQHF
TRBV2	TRBJ1-2	-	-	TGTGCCAGCAGTGAGTCGGGGTATGGCTACACCTTC	CASSESGYGYTF
TRBV6-1	TRBJ2-5	-	-	TGTGCCAGCAGTGAAGGAGGGGCTAAAGAGACCCAGTACTTC	CASSEGGAKETQYF